What follows are 21 T cell receptor beta chains derived from one specimen sequenced in a study of blood T cell repertoires in COVID-19 (dated by TCRdb to 2019 to 2021). Libraries came from the immunoSEQ multiplex PCR assay. Drawn from immuneACCESS, this table holds only the in-frame rearrangements with V and J called that TCRdb kept. Clones are partly lost; checked studies trace under half to an unresolved V gene and leave the rest unexplained. The sample profile shows about 250,000 clones; 70% to 90% of them were found once. The ten largest account for around 4.5% of the sample. Material: PBMCs or T cells enriched from blood (not recorded which). These receptors were obtained from a woman aged 25 to 39 who had recovered from COVID-19.

The chain is built from TRBV28 and TRBJ1-2; D gene unclear. V was trimmed by 5 bases and J by 3 bases, leaving 10 bases between them. The CDR3 loop spans 13 amino acids. The germline gives CDR1 MDHEN, CDR2 SYDVKM. The CDR3 here is CASSPGSYYGYTF. DNA for the CDR3: TGTGCCAGCAGTCCTGGGAGTTACTATGGCTACACCTTC.

The chain joins TRBV27 to TRBJ2-2; 8 bases align to TRBD1. The V and J ends lost 4 bases and 3 bases, in that order; junction bases with no gene match: 10. Germline CDR1 is MNHEY and CDR2 is SMNVEV (reference sequence). The CDR3 length is 17 residues. The CDR3 here is CASSYSQGAGYTGELFF. CDR3 in DNA: TGTGCCAGCAGTTATTCGCAGGGGGCGGGGTACACCGGGGAGCTGTTTTTT.

This chain uses TRBV28 with TRBJ1-2; D remains ambiguous. The CDR3 covers 13 residues. The ends were cut back, 2 bases at V and 4 bases at J, with 8 bases in the middle. Germline assignment: CDR1 MDHEN and CDR2 SYDVKM. The CDR3 nucleotides read TGTGCCAGCAGTTTACACAGAGTCTATGGCTACACCTTC. This sequence encodes CASSLHRVYGYTF.

The gene calls are TRBV6-2 or TRBV6-3 and TRBJ2-7, with TRBD2 matching over 9 bases. Trimming cost V 4 bases and J 6 bases; bases outside gene matches: 13. Germline assignment: CDR1 MNHEY and CDR2 SVGEGT. CDR3 size: 16 residues. Here the CDR3 reads CASSWDLGSGRREQYF. The CDR3, as DNA: TGTGCCAGCAGTTGGGATCTTGGTAGCGGGAGACGCGAGCAGTACTTC.

In its sample, this clone was seen many times. The rearrangement uses TRBV5-5 and TRBJ1-1; a weak D match, TRBD1 (6 bases). Trimming took off 5 bases at V and 4 bases at J, with 15 bases between the two ends. This CDR3 has 14 amino acids. Germline CDR1 is SGHKS and CDR2 is YYEKEE (reference sequence). The CDR3 loop reads CASRERTATTEAFF. In DNA form, the CDR3 reads TGTGCCAGCAGGGAAAGGACAGCAACCACTGAAGCTTTCTTT.

The V gene is TRBV28, the J gene TRBJ2-3, with 11 bases fitting TRBD2. Germline CDR1 MDHEN, CDR2 SYDVKM. This CDR3 is built from 15 residues. Germline trimming cut 6 bases from V and 4 bases from J; bases unmatched to any gene: 6. The CDR3 here is CASSLSGGAADTQYF. CDR3 coding DNA: TGTGCCAGCAGCCTTAGCGGGGGGGCCGCAGATACGCAGTATTTT.

V is TRBV28 and J is TRBJ1-4, with 11 bases fitting TRBD1. The CDR3 is 17 amino acids. Unmatched junction bases numbered 12, after V lost 5 bases and J lost 7 bases. The germline V gene encodes CDR1 MDHEN and CDR2 SYDVKM. This CDR3 is CASSPGGTGGVGEKLFF. CDR3 nucleotide sequence: TGTGCCAGCAGTCCTGGGGGGACAGGGGGAGTCGGTGAAAAACTGTTTTTT.

The J gene is TRBJ2-3, the V gene TRBV5-1, with D perhaps TRBD1 (5 bases). The CDR3 is 15 amino acids. Trimming took 0 bases from V and 0 from J, leaving 8 bases between them. The germline gives CDR1 SGHRS, CDR2 YFSETQ. CDR3 sequence: CASSLVDSSTDTQYF. The CDR3 DNA reads as TGCGCCAGCAGCTTGGTAGACAGTAGCACAGATACGCAGTATTTT.

The count of this clone is one. The J gene is TRBJ1-1, the V gene TRBV6-5; D is undetermined. The CDR3 consists of 14 residues. The germline V gene encodes CDR1 MNHEY and CDR2 SVGAGI. The V gene lost 8 bases and the J gene lost 3 bases, with 16 bases spanning the gap. CDR3 in DNA: TGTGCCAGCGCACGTTTGAGGGTGGACACTGAAGCTTTCTTT. Encoded protein: CASARLRVDTEAFF.

The chain carries TRBV9 and TRBJ2-2, with 8 bases aligning to TRBD2. This CDR3 is built from 16 residues. The germline CDR1 and CDR2 sequences are SGDLS and YYNGEE. V was pared by 1 base and J by 4 bases, with 6 bases of the junction left unmatched. The CDR3 nucleotides read TGTGCCAGCAGCGTAAGGCAGCGGGGGACCACCGGGGAGCTGTTTTTT. This sequence encodes CASSVRQRGTTGELFF.

The chain links TRBV28 to TRBJ1-5; D not certain. The CDR3 contains 14 residues. V lost 6 bases to trimming and J lost 2 bases, with 11 bases between them. CDR1 MDHEN and CDR2 SYDVKM come from the germline V gene. The CDR3 sequence is CASRLDGGNQPQHF. CDR3 nucleotides: TGTGCCAGCAGACTCGACGGGGGCAATCAGCCCCAGCATTTT.

The V call is TRBV5-1, the J call TRBJ1-4; no reliable D call. Germline V CDR1 and CDR2: SGHRS, YFSETQ. CDR3 length equals 14 residues. The germline V and J ends were trimmed by 0 bases and 6 bases, with 9 bases remaining between them. Written as DNA, the CDR3 is TGCGCCAGCAGCTTGGACACTATCGATGAAAAACTGTTTTTT. Amino acids: CASSLDTIDEKLFF.

This sequence joins TRBV25-1 and TRBJ2-2; perhaps TRBD2 as D (5 bases). The V and J ends lost 6 bases and 4 bases respectively, with 6 bases between them. The CDR3 has 12 residues. CDR1 and CDR2 from the germline V gene are MGHDK and SYGVNS. Here the CDR3 reads CASRLGTGELFF. The CDR3, as DNA: TGTGCCAGCAGACTAGGCACCGGGGAGCTGTTTTTT.

V is TRBV11-2 and J is TRBJ2-2; TRBD1 might be the D (5 bases). Trimming shortened V by 5 bases and J by 5 bases, and 15 bases separated the two germline ends. CDR1 is SGHAT and CDR2 is FQNNGV in the germline V gene. This CDR3 comprises 15 residues. CDR3: CASSPTGLGTGELFF. The DNA for the CDR3 is TGTGCCAGCAGCCCAACAGGTTTGGGGACCGGGGAGCTGTTTTTT.

The genes are TRBV18 and TRBJ2-3; D possibly corresponds to TRBD2 (5 bases). CDR3 length equals 13 residues. V lost 1 base and J lost 6, with 8 bases in between. From germline, CDR1 is KGHSH and CDR2 LQKENI. The CDR3 DNA reads as TGTGCCAGCTCACCACGAGGGTTGGATACGCAGTATTTT. It codes for CASSPRGLDTQYF. Full variable domain (remainder filled in from reference TRBV18 and TRBJ2-3): NAGVMQNPRHLVRRRGQEARLRCSPMKGHSHVYWYRQLPEEGLKFMVYLQKENIIDESGMPKERFSAEFPKEGPSILRIQQVVRGDSAAYFCASSPRGLDTQYFGPGTRLTVL.

This clone was detected only once. The chain combines TRBV30 with TRBJ1-5; D is ambiguous. The CDR3 spans 13 residues. V lost 2 bases, J lost 4 bases, and 9 bases lay in between. The germline V gene has CDR1 GTSNPN and CDR2 SVGIG (reference sequence). CDR3: CAWSQSDNQPQHF. In nucleotides, the CDR3 is TGTGCCTGGAGTCAGTCCGATAATCAGCCCCAGCATTTT.

This sequence joins TRBV11-3 and TRBJ2-6; 11 positions agree with TRBD1. Germline CDR1 reads SGHNT; CDR2 reads YENEEA. Germline trimming cut 1 base from V and 0 bases from J; bases unmatched to any gene: 5. This CDR3 has 19 residues. CDR3 DNA sequence: TGTGCCAGCAGCTTAGCCGCGGACAGGGGGCTCTCTGGGGCCAACGTCCTGACTTTC. It translates to CASSLAADRGLSGANVLTF.

The gene calls are TRBV19 and TRBJ2-5, with D possibly being TRBD1 (5 bases). This CDR3 is built from 15 residues. The germline gives CDR1 LNHDA, CDR2 SQIVND (reference sequence). V lost 3 bases and J 5 bases, leaving 16 bases between the germline ends. CDR3 sequence reads: CASSISFGALETQYF. In nucleotides, the CDR3 is TGTGCCAGTAGTATCTCCTTTGGGGCTCTGGAGACCCAGTACTTC.

The chain is built from TRBV6-1 and TRBJ1-6; 8 bases match TRBD1. There are 15 residues in the CDR3. The ends lost 3 bases at V and 9 bases at J; junction bases unmatched: 7. Germline V CDR1 and CDR2: MNHNS, SASEGT. Written as DNA, the CDR3 is TGTGCCAGCAGTGATTCGGACAGGGTAAGTTCACCCCTCCACTTT. Translating it yields CASSDSDRVSSPLHF.

This rearrangement joins TRBV28 to TRBJ1-4; D is unresolved. Germline loops: CDR1 MDHEN, CDR2 SYDVKM. Trimming cost V 6 bases and J 1 base, with 3 bases left between them. The CDR3 is 12 residues long. CDR3 residues: CASRLTNEKLFF. CDR3 DNA: TGTGCCAGCAGACTAACTAATGAAAAACTGTTTTTT.

The chain recombines TRBV30 with TRBJ1-3; D remains ambiguous. CDR1 is GTSNPN, CDR2 SVGIG, per germline (reference sequence). Between the trimmed V and J ends, which lost 0 bases and 2 bases, there was a span of 8 bases. There are 14 residues in the CDR3. The CDR3 nucleotides are TGTGCCTGGAGTGTTGGCGGGACTGGAAACACCATATATTTT. This translates into CAWSVGGTGNTIYF.